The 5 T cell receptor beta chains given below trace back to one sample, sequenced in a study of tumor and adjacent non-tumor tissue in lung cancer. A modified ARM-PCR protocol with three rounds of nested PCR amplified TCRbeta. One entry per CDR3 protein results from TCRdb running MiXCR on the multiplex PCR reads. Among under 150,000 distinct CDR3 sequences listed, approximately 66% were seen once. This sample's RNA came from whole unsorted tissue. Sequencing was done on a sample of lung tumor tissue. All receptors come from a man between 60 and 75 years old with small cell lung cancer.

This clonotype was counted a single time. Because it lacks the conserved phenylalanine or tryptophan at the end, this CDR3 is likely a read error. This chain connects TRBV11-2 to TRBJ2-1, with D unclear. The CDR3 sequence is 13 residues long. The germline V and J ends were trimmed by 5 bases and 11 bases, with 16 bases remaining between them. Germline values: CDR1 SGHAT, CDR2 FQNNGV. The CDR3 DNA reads TGTGCCAGCAGCCCAGGACGGTGGGTTAAGCAGTTCTCC. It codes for CASSPGRWVKQFS.

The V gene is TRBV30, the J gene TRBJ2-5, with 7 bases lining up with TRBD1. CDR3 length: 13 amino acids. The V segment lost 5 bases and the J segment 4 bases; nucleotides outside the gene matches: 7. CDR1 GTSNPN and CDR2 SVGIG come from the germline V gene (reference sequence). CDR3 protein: CAWPRGLGETQYF. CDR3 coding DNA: TGTGCCTGGCCTAGGGGGCTGGGAGAGACCCAGTACTTC.

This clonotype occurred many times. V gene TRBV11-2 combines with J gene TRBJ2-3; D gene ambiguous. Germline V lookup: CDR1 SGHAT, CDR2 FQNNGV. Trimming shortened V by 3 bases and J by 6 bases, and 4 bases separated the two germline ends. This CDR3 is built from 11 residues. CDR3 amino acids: CASSFSDTQYF. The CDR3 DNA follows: TGTGCCAGCAGCTTCTCCGATACGCAGTATTTT.

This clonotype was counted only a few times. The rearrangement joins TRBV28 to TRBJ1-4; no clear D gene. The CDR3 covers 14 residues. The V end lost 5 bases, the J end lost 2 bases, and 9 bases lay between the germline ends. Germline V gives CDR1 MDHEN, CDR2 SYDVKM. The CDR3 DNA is TGTGCCAGCAGTGCTGTGGGTACTAATGAAAAACTGTTTTTT. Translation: CASSAVGTNEKLFF.

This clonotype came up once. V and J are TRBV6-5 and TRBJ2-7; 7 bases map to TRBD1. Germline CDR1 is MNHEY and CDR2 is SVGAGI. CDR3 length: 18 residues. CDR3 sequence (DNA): TGTGCCAGCTGTTACTCGGCACCGACAGGGATTCATTCCTACGAGCAGTACGTC. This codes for CASCYSAPTGIHSYEQYV.